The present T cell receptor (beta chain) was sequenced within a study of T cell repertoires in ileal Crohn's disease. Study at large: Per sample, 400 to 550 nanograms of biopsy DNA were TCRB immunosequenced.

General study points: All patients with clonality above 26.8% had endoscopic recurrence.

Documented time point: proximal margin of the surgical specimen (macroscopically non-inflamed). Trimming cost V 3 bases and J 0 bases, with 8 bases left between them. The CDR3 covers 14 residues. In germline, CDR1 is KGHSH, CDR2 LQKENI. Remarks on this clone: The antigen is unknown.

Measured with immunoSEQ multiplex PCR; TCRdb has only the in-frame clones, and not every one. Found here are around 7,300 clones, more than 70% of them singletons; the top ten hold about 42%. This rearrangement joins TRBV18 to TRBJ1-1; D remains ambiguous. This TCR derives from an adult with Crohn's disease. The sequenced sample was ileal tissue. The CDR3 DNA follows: TGTGCCAGCTCACCGTCGACTATGAACACTGAAGCTTTCTTT. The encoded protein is CASSPSTMNTEAFF.